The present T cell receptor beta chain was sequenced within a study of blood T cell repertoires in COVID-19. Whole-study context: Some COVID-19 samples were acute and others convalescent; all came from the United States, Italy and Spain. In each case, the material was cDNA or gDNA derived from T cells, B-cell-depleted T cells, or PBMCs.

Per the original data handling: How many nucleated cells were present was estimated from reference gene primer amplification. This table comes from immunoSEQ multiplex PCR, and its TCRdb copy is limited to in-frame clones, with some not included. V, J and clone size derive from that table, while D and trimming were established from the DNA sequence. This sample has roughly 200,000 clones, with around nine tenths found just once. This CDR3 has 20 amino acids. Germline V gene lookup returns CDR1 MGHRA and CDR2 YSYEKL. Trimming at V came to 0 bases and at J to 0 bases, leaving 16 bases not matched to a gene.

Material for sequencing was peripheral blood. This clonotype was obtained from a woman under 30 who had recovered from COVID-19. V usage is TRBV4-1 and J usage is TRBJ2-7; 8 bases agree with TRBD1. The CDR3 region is CASSQDRLRTGLHSSYEQYF. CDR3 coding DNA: TGCGCCAGCAGCCAAGATCGTCTTCGGACAGGGCTTCATAGCTCCTACGAGCAGTACTTC.